In this sample, the clone carrying this T cell receptor (beta chain) turned up once. Its antigen is not known. From germline, CDR1 is KGHSH and CDR2 LQKENI. The CDR3 length is 15 residues. V lost 4 bases and J 4 bases, leaving 16 bases between the germline ends. The data stem from a study of graft-versus-host responses after intestinal transplantation. Study-wide context: Grafts were multivisceral, liver-intestinal, or isolated intestinal. Study findings and constraints: Early post-transplant declines in HvG were associated with peak levels of circulating GvH clones. Researchers found GvH clones in recipient marrow, and some showed up first in ileum or blood. The presence of high graft-versus-host to host-versus-graft clonal ratios in allografts characterized patients with graft-donor T cell macrochimerism.

The protocol was immunoSEQ multiplex PCR, while the TCRdb copy is restricted to in-frame clones and leaves out a portion. Of some 130,000 clones in the sample, approximately 92% were seen once. The V and J genes are TRBV18 and TRBJ1-2; possibly TRBD1 for D (5 bases). The origin of this receptor is a human donor who received an intestinal transplant. The starting material was unstimulated CD4+ T cells sorted from spleen or lymph node cells, obtained before intestinal transplant. CDR3 protein: CASSHATGTGYGYTF. CDR3 DNA sequence: TGTGCCAGCTCACACGCGACCGGGACGGGCTATGGCTACACCTTC. The variable domain in full, completed from reference TRBV18 and TRBJ1-2, reads NAGVMQNPRHLVRRRGQEARLRCSPMKGHSHVYWYRQLPEEGLKFMVYLQKENIIDESGMPKERFSAEFPKEGPSILRIQQVVRGDSAAYFCASSHATGTGYGYTFGSGTRLTVV.